This T cell receptor beta chain is drawn from a study of technical replicates of blood from a few donors. Sequenced by immunoSEQ multiplex PCR; TCRdb stores in-frame clones only, minus some. The table includes more than 75,000 clones, 92% detected once. This CDR3 is built from 15 residues. The V gene end was trimmed by 4 bases and the J gene end by 4 bases; junction bases not matched to a gene: 8. CDR1 and CDR2 (germline): SGHKS, YYEKEE (reference sequence). This chain links TRBV5-5 with TRBJ1-1, with 9 bases aligning to TRBD1. The source material was T cells isolated from PBMCs. The source of this sequence is a human donor in good health. CDR3 loop: CASSGPGQGITEAFF. In DNA, the CDR3 is TGTGCCAGCAGCGGTCCGGGACAGGGTATCACTGAAGCTTTCTTT.